These 7 T cell receptor beta chains originate from one sample sequenced in a study of beta chain features in type 1 diabetes. The entirety of the isolated RNA underwent reverse transcription, so expressed TCRB transcripts were sequenced. Sequencing used immunoSEQ multiplex PCR; TCRdb keeps in-frame clones, though not all of them. The sample has just under 150,000 clones, approximately 13% seen once. No antigen has been assigned to these receptors. General study findings and limits: Type 1 diabetes patients showed a moderate but significant shortening of TCRB CDR3s in all four CD4+ subsets.

Sequencing was done on a sample of central memory CD4+ T cells from blood. These receptors were taken from a man younger than 35 with type 1 diabetes.

The rearrangement links TRBV30 to TRBJ2-5; 7 bases are a match to TRBD1. Germline V gene data show CDR1 as GTSNPN and CDR2 as SVGIG (reference sequence). This CDR3 has 14 amino acids. Losses at the gene ends were 5 bases for V and 4 bases for J; bases not matched to a gene: 10. CDR3 bases: TGTGCCTGGGGGGACAGTTCCAAGGTAGAGACCCAGTACTTC. Protein sequence: CAWGDSSKVETQYF.

The rearrangement links TRBV28 to TRBJ2-7; no definite D call. The CDR3 is 14 amino acids. Trimming cost V 3 bases and J 3 bases, with 12 bases left between them. The V gene's germline CDR1 is MDHEN and CDR2 SYDVKM. CDR3 DNA sequence: TGTGCCAGCAGTTTGGCCGGCCCATTCTACGAGCAGTACTTC. Translated, it gives CASSLAGPFYEQYF.

This clone was seen a handful of times. V and J are TRBV11-2 and TRBJ2-3; D might be TRBD1 (6 bases). V was clipped by 5 bases and J by 4 bases, with 10 bases between them. CDR1 and CDR2 from the germline V gene are SGHAT and FQNNGV. The CDR3 length is 13 residues. The CDR3 sequence is CASSPKGADTQYF. CDR3 nucleotides: TGTGCCAGCAGCCCGAAGGGGGCAGATACGCAGTATTTT.

This clone has just a few counts. The genes are TRBV2 and TRBJ2-7, with TRBD2 identical over 7 bases. The CDR3 has 14 amino acids. In germline, CDR1 is SNHLY, CDR2 FYNNEI. The trim removed 8 bases at V and 3 bases at J, leaving 10 bases unmatched. CDR3 sequence (DNA): TGTGCCAGCGGTGGGGAAAGCGGGGACTACGAGCAGTACTTC. Translation: CASGGESGDYEQYF.

V is TRBV11-2 and J is TRBJ1-1; unclear D gene. The germline V gene has CDR1 SGHAT and CDR2 FQNNGV. The length of the CDR3 is 13 residues. The V end was cut by 6 bases, the J end by 3 bases, with 11 bases between. As DNA, the CDR3 is TGTGCCAGCAGATTGATGCCTGACACTGAAGCTTTCTTT. Its translation: CASRLMPDTEAFF.

Regarding this clone: The identical CDR3 is also encoded by other nucleotide sequences in the sample. The chain employs TRBV30 and TRBJ1-3; D gene ambiguous. The CDR3 has 12 amino acids. The germline gives CDR1 GTSNPN, CDR2 SVGIG (reference sequence). The ends were cut back, 4 bases at V and 0 bases at J, with 4 bases in the middle. CDR3 protein: CAWTGSGNTIYF. The CDR3 DNA sequence: TGTGCCTGGACAGGCTCTGGAAACACCATATATTTT.

The J gene is TRBJ2-5, the V gene TRBV6-6; the match to TRBD2 covers 12 bases. The CDR3 spans 15 residues. CDR1 MNHNY and CDR2 SVGAGI come from the germline V gene (reference sequence). V lost 2 bases and J lost 7; bases outside the gene matches: 5. This CDR3 reads CASSYGWTSGTTQYF. In DNA, the CDR3 is TGTGCCAGCAGTTACGGCTGGACTAGCGGGACGACCCAGTACTTC.